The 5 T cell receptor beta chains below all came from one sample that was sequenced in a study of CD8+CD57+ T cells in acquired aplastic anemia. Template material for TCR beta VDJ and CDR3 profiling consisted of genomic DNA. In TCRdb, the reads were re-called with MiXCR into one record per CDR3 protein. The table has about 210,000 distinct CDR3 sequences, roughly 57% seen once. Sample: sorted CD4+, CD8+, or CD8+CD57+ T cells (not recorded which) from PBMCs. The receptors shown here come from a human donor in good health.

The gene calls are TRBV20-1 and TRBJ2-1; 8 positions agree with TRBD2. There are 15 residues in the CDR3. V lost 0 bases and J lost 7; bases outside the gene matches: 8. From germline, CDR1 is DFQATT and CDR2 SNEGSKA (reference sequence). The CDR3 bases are TGCAGTGCTAGAGATTTGACGGGAGGGGTTAATGAGCAGTTCTTC. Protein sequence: CSARDLTGGVNEQFF.

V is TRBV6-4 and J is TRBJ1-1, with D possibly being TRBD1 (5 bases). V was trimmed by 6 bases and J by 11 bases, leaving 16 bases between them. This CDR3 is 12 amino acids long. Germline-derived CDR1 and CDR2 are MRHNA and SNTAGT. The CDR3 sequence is CASSRDGAIAFF. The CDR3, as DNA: TGTGCCAGCAGCAGGGACGGCGCGATCGCTTTCTTT.

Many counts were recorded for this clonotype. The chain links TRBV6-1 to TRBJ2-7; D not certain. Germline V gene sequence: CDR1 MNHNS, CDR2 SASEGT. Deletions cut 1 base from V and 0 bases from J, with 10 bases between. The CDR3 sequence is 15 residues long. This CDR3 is CASSEEGLSSYEQYF. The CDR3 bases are TGTGCCAGCAGTGAAGAGGGCCTAAGCTCCTACGAGCAGTACTTC.

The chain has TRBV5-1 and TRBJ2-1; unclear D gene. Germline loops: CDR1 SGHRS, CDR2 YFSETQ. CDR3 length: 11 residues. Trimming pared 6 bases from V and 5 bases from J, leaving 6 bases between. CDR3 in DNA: TGCGCCAGCATTCGAAACAATGAGCAGTTCTTC. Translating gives CASIRNNEQFF. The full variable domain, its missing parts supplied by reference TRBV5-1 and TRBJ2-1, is KAGVTQTPRYLIKTRGQQVTLSCSPISGHRSVSWYQQTPGQGLQFLFEYFSETQRNKGNFPGRFSGRQFSNSRSEMNVSTLELGDSALYLCASIRNNEQFFGPGTRLTVL.

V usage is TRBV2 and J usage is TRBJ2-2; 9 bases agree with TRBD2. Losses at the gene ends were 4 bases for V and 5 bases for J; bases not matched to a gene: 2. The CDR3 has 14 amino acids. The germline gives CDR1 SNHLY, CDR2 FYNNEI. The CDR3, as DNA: TGTGCCAGCAGTGTAGCGGGAGTTACCGGGGAGCTGTTTTTT. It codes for CASSVAGVTGELFF.